A selection of T cell receptor beta chains follows, all from one sample in a study of blood T cell repertoires in COVID-19. This table comes from immunoSEQ multiplex PCR, and its TCRdb copy is limited to in-frame clones, with some not included. The data contain around 170,000 clones, almost 85% of them singletons. The sample taken for sequencing was peripheral blood. These receptor sequences come from a man younger than 35 with active or convalescent COVID-19. CDR3s include the opening cysteine and the closing phenylalanine or tryptophan. Fields, in order: D gene, CDR3 length, V gene, J gene, clone size, CDR3 protein, CDR3 DNA. The D gene is left open where the match is weak. Clone size, where shown, is once, few, many, or a class for clones that have expanded.

D: .; length: 13; V: TRBV4-3; J: TRBJ2-1; size: many; CDR3: CASSQDDMHEQFF; DNA: TGCGCCAGCAGCCAAGACGACATGCATGAGCAGTTCTTC
D: .; length: 15; V: TRBV11-2; J: TRBJ2-1; size: .; CDR3: CASSLVQGSGNEQFF; DNA: TGTGCCAGCAGCTTAGTGCAGGGCTCAGGGAATGAGCAGTTCTTC
D: .; length: 15; V: TRBV25-1; J: TRBJ1-4; size: .; CDR3: CASSEMRGRVEKLFF; DNA: TGTGCCAGCAGTGAAATGCGGGGGCGGGTTGAAAAACTGTTTTTT
D: .; length: 13; V: TRBV3-1/TRBV3-2; J: TRBJ2-7; size: .; CDR3: CASSPPSSYEQYF; DNA: TGTGCCAGCAGCCCTCCCTCCTCCTACGAGCAGTACTTC
D: TRBD2; length: 15; V: TRBV5-1; J: TRBJ2-3; size: once; CDR3: CASSATSGGTDTQYF; DNA: TGCGCCAGCAGCGCAACTAGCGGGGGAACAGATACGCAGTATTTT
D: TRBD1; length: 15; V: TRBV6-6; J: TRBJ2-4; size: .; CDR3: CASSLPQGAKNIQYF; DNA: TGTGCCAGCAGCCTACCCCAGGGGGCGAAAAACATTCAGTACTTC
D: .; length: 16; V: TRBV4-2; J: TRBJ1-4; size: .; CDR3: CASSQAPDSINEKLFF; DNA: TGTGCCAGCAGCCAAGCTCCGGACAGTATTAATGAAAAACTGTTTTTT
D: TRBD2; length: 15; V: TRBV7-2; J: TRBJ2-7; size: few; CDR3: CASSLVAGGSYEQYF; DNA: TGTGCCAGCAGCTTAGTAGCGGGGGGCTCCTACGAGCAGTACTTC
D: .; length: 15; V: TRBV6-2/TRBV6-3; J: TRBJ2-4; size: few; CDR3: CASSYTGAPKNIQYF; DNA: TGTGCCAGCAGTTACACGGGAGCGCCCAAAAACATTCAGTACTTC
D: TRBD2; length: 16; V: TRBV5-1; J: TRBJ2-7; size: .; CDR3: CASSLTGTSGSYEQYF; DNA: TGCGCCAGCAGCTTGACCGGGACTAGCGGTTCCTACGAGCAGTACTTC
D: .; length: 15; V: TRBV5-4; J: TRBJ2-7; size: .; CDR3: CASSLKTGVVSEQYF; DNA: TGTGCCAGCAGCTTGAAAACCGGGGTAGTAAGCGAGCAGTACTTC
D: TRBD1; length: 16; V: TRBV5-1; J: TRBJ2-5; size: .; CDR3: CASSLTRDRGGETQYF; DNA: TGCGCCAGCAGCTTGACTCGGGACAGGGGAGGGGAGACCCAGTACTTC
D: TRBD1; length: 17; V: TRBV12-5; J: TRBJ2-6; size: .; CDR3: CASGGQGGPGGANVLTF; DNA: TGTGCTAGTGGGGGACAGGGGGGCCCGGGTGGGGCCAACGTCCTGACTTTC
D: .; length: 16; V: TRBV6-5; J: TRBJ1-4; size: .; CDR3: CASSYSNKAGGEKLFF; DNA: TGTGCCAGCAGTTACTCGAATAAGGCAGGTGGCGAAAAACTGTTTTTT
D: .; length: 16; V: TRBV10-1; J: TRBJ1-2; size: .; CDR3: CASSDLSGGSRDGYTF; DNA: TGCGCCAGCAGTGATTTATCGGGGGGGAGTCGTGATGGCTACACCTTC
D: TRBD1; length: 14; V: TRBV28; J: TRBJ1-2; size: once; CDR3: CASSFTGESYGYTF; DNA: TGTGCCAGCAGTTTCACAGGGGAGAGCTATGGCTACACCTTC
D: .; length: 14; V: TRBV7-9; J: TRBJ1-2; size: .; CDR3: CASSPREFNYGYTF; DNA: TGTGCCAGCAGCCCCCGGGAGTTTAACTATGGCTACACCTTC
D: .; length: 18; V: TRBV7-3; J: TRBJ2-1; size: .; CDR3: CASSPSLPMGGSYNEQFF; DNA: TGTGCCAGCAGCCCCTCACTCCCCATGGGGGGCTCCTACAATGAGCAGTTCTTC
D: .; length: 15; V: TRBV27; J: TRBJ1-5; size: .; CDR3: CASSLNRATNQPQHF; DNA: TGTGCCAGCAGTTTAAACAGGGCGACGAATCAGCCCCAGCATTTT
D: .; length: 14; V: TRBV11-3; J: TRBJ2-7; size: once; CDR3: CASSLGRGPDEQYF; DNA: TGTGCCAGCAGCTTAGGCAGGGGACCCGACGAGCAGTACTTC
D: .; length: 14; V: TRBV2; J: TRBJ2-7; size: .; CDR3: CASIPPGGAYEQYF; DNA: TGTGCCAGCATACCCCCCGGCGGGGCCTACGAGCAGTACTTC
D: TRBD2; length: 15; V: TRBV7-2; J: TRBJ2-2; size: .; CDR3: CASSLRRGGTGELFF; DNA: TGTGCCAGCAGCCTGAGACGGGGGGGCACCGGGGAGCTGTTTTTT
D: .; length: 15; V: TRBV28; J: TRBJ2-3; size: .; CDR3: CASLLGGGYTDTQYF; DNA: TGTGCCAGCTTACTAGGGGGAGGGTACACAGATACGCAGTATTTT
D: TRBD2; length: 19; V: TRBV7-2; J: TRBJ2-1; size: .; CDR3: CASSLAFVTSGGNYNEQFF; DNA: TGTGCCAGCAGCTTAGCTTTTGTGACTAGCGGGGGGAACTACAATGAGCAGTTCTTC
D: TRBD2; length: 13; V: TRBV6-5; J: TRBJ2-7; size: few; CDR3: CASRASGSYEQYF; DNA: TGTGCCAGCAGGGCTAGCGGGAGCTACGAGCAGTACTTC
D: .; length: 16; V: TRBV6-2/TRBV6-3; J: TRBJ1-1; size: .; CDR3: CASSYSYGGSSAEAFF; DNA: TGTGCCAGCAGTTACTCGTATGGCGGGTCGAGCGCTGAAGCTTTCTTT
D: TRBD1; length: 14; V: TRBV25-1; J: TRBJ1-4; size: .; CDR3: CASRLQGRNEKLFF; DNA: TGTGCCAGCAGATTACAGGGGAGGAATGAAAAACTGTTTTTT
D: TRBD1; length: 13; V: TRBV2; J: TRBJ2-7; size: few; CDR3: CASSRGGLYEQYF; DNA: TGTGCCAGCAGTAGAGGGGGCCTCTACGAGCAGTACTTC
D: TRBD1; length: 15; V: TRBV7-6; J: TRBJ1-2; size: .; CDR3: CASSRTQGAVYGYTF; DNA: TGTGCCAGCAGCCGAACCCAGGGGGCGGTCTATGGCTACACCTTC
D: .; length: 13; V: TRBV28; J: TRBJ2-2; size: .; CDR3: CASSFPGTGELFF; DNA: TGTGCCAGCAGTTTCCCGGGGACCGGGGAGCTGTTTTTT
D: TRBD1; length: 16; V: TRBV19; J: TRBJ2-2; size: .; CDR3: CASSKMTGGNTGELFF; DNA: TGTGCCAGTAGTAAGATGACAGGGGGCAACACCGGGGAGCTGTTTTTT
D: .; length: 16; V: TRBV6-6; J: TRBJ1-1; size: few; CDR3: CASSYTTVGAREEAFF; DNA: TGTGCCAGCAGTTACACAACGGTTGGTGCCAGGGAAGAAGCTTTCTTT
D: .; length: 13; V: TRBV12-3/TRBV12-4; J: TRBJ2-7; size: .; CDR3: CASSLQGLVEQYF; DNA: TGTGCCAGCAGTTTACAGGGATTGGTCGAGCAGTACTTC
D: .; length: 16; V: TRBV6-5; J: TRBJ2-5; size: .; CDR3: CASSYCTAANGETQYF; DNA: TGTGCCAGCAGTTACTGTACAGCGGCGAACGGGGAGACCCAGTACTTC
D: TRBD1; length: 13; V: TRBV5-6; J: TRBJ2-5; size: once; CDR3: CASSSGGRETQYF; DNA: TGTGCCAGCAGCTCAGGGGGCAGAGAGACCCAGTACTTC
D: .; length: 13; V: TRBV7-8; J: TRBJ2-3; size: .; CDR3: CASIRDGGNTQYF; DNA: TGTGCCAGTATCCGGGATGGGGGGAATACGCAGTATTTT
D: TRBD2; length: 18; V: TRBV25-1; J: TRBJ2-1; size: .; CDR3: CASSDLAGGPPSYNEQFF; DNA: TGTGCCAGCAGTGACCTAGCGGGAGGGCCTCCCTCCTACAATGAGCAGTTCTTC
D: TRBD1; length: 16; V: TRBV7-9; J: TRBJ2-2; size: .; CDR3: CASSRRGQANTGELFF; DNA: TGTGCCAGCAGCCGCAGGGGGCAGGCGAACACCGGGGAGCTGTTTTTT
D: TRBD2; length: 14; V: TRBV30; J: TRBJ2-5; size: .; CDR3: CAWRLAGVGETQYF; DNA: TGTGCCTGGAGGCTAGCGGGAGTAGGGGAGACCCAGTACTTC
D: TRBD2; length: 15; V: TRBV19; J: TRBJ2-7; size: .; CDR3: CASSRAIAGAYEQYF; DNA: TGTGCCAGTAGTCGGGCGATAGCGGGAGCCTACGAGCAGTACTTC
D: TRBD1; length: 17; V: TRBV18; J: TRBJ1-2; size: few; CDR3: CASSPPLGLQGAGGYTF; DNA: TGTGCCAGCTCACCACCTTTAGGCCTGCAGGGGGCAGGTGGCTACACCTTC
D: .; length: 15; V: TRBV6-2/TRBV6-3; J: TRBJ1-5; size: .; CDR3: CASSYRGSGNQPQHF; DNA: TGTGCCAGCAGTTACCGTGGTAGCGGCAATCAGCCCCAGCATTTT
D: .; length: 16; V: TRBV7-2; J: TRBJ1-2; size: .; CDR3: CASSLVSGGGNYGYTF; DNA: TGTGCCAGCAGCTTAGTTAGCGGGGGTGGTAACTATGGCTACACCTTC
D: TRBD1; length: 15; V: TRBV3-1/TRBV3-2; J: TRBJ2-7; size: .; CDR3: CASSLLQGPGYEQYF; DNA: TGTGCCAGCAGCCTTCTACAGGGGCCGGGGTACGAGCAGTACTTC
D: .; length: 14; V: TRBV18; J: TRBJ1-2; size: few; CDR3: CASSQQGNGYGYTF; DNA: TGTGCCAGCTCACAACAGGGAAATGGGTATGGCTACACCTTC
D: .; length: 14; V: TRBV6-2/TRBV6-3; J: TRBJ1-1; size: few; CDR3: CASSYRGDRAEAFF; DNA: TGTGCCAGCAGTTACCGCGGGGATAGGGCTGAAGCTTTCTTT
D: TRBD2; length: 14; V: TRBV7-2; J: TRBJ2-5; size: .; CDR3: CASSRTSGTETQYF; DNA: TGTGCCAGCAGCCGGACTAGCGGGACGGAGACCCAGTACTTC
D: .; length: 15; V: TRBV18; J: TRBJ1-5; size: .; CDR3: CASSPTGSVDQPQHF; DNA: TGTGCCAGCTCACCGACGGGTTCCGTAGATCAGCCCCAGCATTTT